Presented here are 22 T cell receptor beta chains from one specimen sequenced in a study of cytomegalovirus exposure and HLA in healthy donors. Libraries were prepared by immunoSEQ multiplex PCR; TCRdb keeps only in-frame clonotypes and omits some of them. The sample contains about 130,000 clones, approximately 89% of which appear only once. The sequenced sample consisted of PBMCs. These receptors were collected from a woman aged 18-29 years in good health and CMV-seronegative.

The gene calls are TRBV9 and TRBJ2-3; the D is unclear. Trimming stripped 1 base from V and 2 bases from J, with 11 bases between. Germline V gives CDR1 SGDLS, CDR2 YYNGEE. The CDR3 sequence is 15 residues long. The CDR3 region is CASSVSNSFTDTQYF. CDR3 nucleotide sequence: TGTGCCAGCAGCGTATCAAACAGTTTCACAGATACGCAGTATTTT.

The chain has TRBV7-2 and TRBJ2-3, with D possibly being TRBD2 (6 bases). Trimming shortened V by 0 bases and J by 9 bases, and 10 bases separated the two germline ends. Per germline, CDR1 SGHTA and CDR2 FQGNSA. The CDR3 runs to 13 residues. The CDR3 DNA is TGTGCCAGCAGCTTAGCTGTAGCGGAAACGCAGTATTTT. It specifies CASSLAVAETQYF.

The rearrangement links TRBV13 to TRBJ2-6; 10 bases are a match to TRBD2. The germline V gene has CDR1 PRHDT and CDR2 FYEKMQ (reference sequence). CDR3 length: 17 residues. V shed 3 bases, J shed 0 bases, and the junction held 2 bases outside the gene matches. CDR3 amino acids: CASSLLAGVSGANVLTF. CDR3 DNA: TGTGCCAGCAGCTTGCTAGCGGGGGTCTCTGGGGCCAACGTCCTGACTTTC.

The chain couples TRBV27 to TRBJ1-2; TRBD1 matches 7 bases. Trimming removed 0 bases from V and 4 bases from J; junction bases left unmatched: 17. CDR3 size: 19 residues. Germline loops: CDR1 MNHEY, CDR2 SMNVEV (reference sequence). The CDR3 coding sequence is TGTGCCAGCAGTTTATCCGGGACAGAGGTCCCCTTCCCAATCTATGGCTACACCTTC. Protein sequence: CASSLSGTEVPFPIYGYTF.

This clone was seen just once. The J gene is TRBJ1-2, the V gene TRBV7-9, with TRBD1 matching over 8 bases. CDR1 SEHNR and CDR2 FQNEAQ come from the germline V gene (reference sequence). V lost 4 bases, J lost 3 bases, and 7 bases stayed unmatched. The CDR3 consists of 15 residues. The CDR3 here is CASSSPQTGDYGYTF. The CDR3 bases are TGTGCCAGCAGCTCCCCCCAGACAGGGGACTATGGCTACACCTTC.

CDR3 region: CATTTTSRDEQFF. The CDR3 DNA reads TGTGCCACTACAACGACTAGTAGAGATGAGCAGTTCTTC. The rearrangement joins TRBV15 to TRBJ2-1; D possibly corresponds to TRBD2 (6 bases). In germline, CDR1 is LNHNV, CDR2 YYDKDF (reference sequence). The CDR3 spans 13 residues. Between the trimmed V and J ends, which lost 9 bases and 8 bases, there was a span of 17 bases.

This clone was counted once. The gene calls are TRBV19 and TRBJ1-2, with D perhaps matching TRBD1 (6 bases). Germline values: CDR1 LNHDA, CDR2 SQIVND (reference sequence). The CDR3 has 12 residues. The V and J ends lost 10 bases and 4 bases respectively, with 13 bases between them. CDR3 in amino acids: CATTEQGYGYTF. CDR3 DNA sequence: TGTGCCACCACGGAACAGGGCTATGGCTACACCTTC.

This clone has more than one count but fewer than ten. The gene calls are TRBV6-1 and TRBJ2-5; the match to TRBD2 covers 10 bases. This CDR3 contains 15 residues. The J segment lost 5 bases and the V segment lost 2 bases, leaving 5 bases of the junction unmatched. Germline CDR1 and CDR2: MNHNS and SASEGT. CDR3 loop: CASSESAGGQETQYF. DNA for the CDR3: TGTGCCAGCAGTGAATCAGCGGGGGGGCAGGAGACCCAGTACTTC.

This clone was found a few times. Here the CDR3 reads CASTSGNQPQHF. In nucleotides, the CDR3 is TGTGCCAGCACTTCAGGGAATCAGCCCCAGCATTTT. This sequence joins TRBV2 and TRBJ1-5, with D possibly TRBD1 on 5 matching bases. The V gene lost 7 bases and the J gene lost 4 bases, with 8 bases spanning the gap. The CDR3 is 12 residues long. The germline CDR1 and CDR2 sequences are SNHLY and FYNNEI.

The gene calls are TRBV27 and TRBJ1-2, with TRBD1 matching over 12 bases. The CDR3 runs 17 residues. The germline V gene encodes CDR1 MNHEY and CDR2 SMNVEV (reference sequence). Losses at the gene ends were 5 bases for V and 4 bases for J; bases not matched to a gene: 11. CDR3 in amino acids: CASSLTLGQGAGYGYTF. The DNA of the CDR3 is TGTGCCAGCAGTCTCACATTGGGACAGGGGGCTGGCTATGGCTACACCTTC.

The rearrangement joins TRBV23-1 to TRBJ2-3; D call uncertain. TRBV23-1 is an ORF, and what it does is uncertain. V was cut by 3 bases and J by 0 bases, with 22 bases left in between. The CDR3 runs to 19 residues. CDR3 nucleotides: TGCGCCAGCAGTCACCCGCTTGTGAGGAACGATCCTAGCACAGATACGCAGTATTTT. Protein sequence: CASSHPLVRNDPSTDTQYF.

The rearrangement uses TRBV29-1 and TRBJ2-2; possible D gene TRBD1, 8 bases. Trimming stripped 1 base from V and 1 base from J, with 13 bases between. The CDR3 is made up of 16 amino acids. CDR1 is SQVTM and CDR2 is ANQGSEA in the germline V gene. The DNA of the CDR3 is TGCAGCGTTGAAGGGGGAGGGACAGGGAACACCGGGGAGCTGTTTTTT. It translates to CSVEGGGTGNTGELFF.

V usage is TRBV9 and J usage is TRBJ2-4; 9 bases match TRBD1. The CDR3 covers 14 residues. Trimming removed 3 bases from V and 10 bases from J; junction bases left unmatched: 8. Germline assignment: CDR1 SGDLS and CDR2 YYNGEE. The CDR3 coding sequence is TGTGCCAGCAGCGAGGGGACAGGGTTTCGGATTCAGTACTTC. Its translation: CASSEGTGFRIQYF.

The chain is built from TRBV5-6 and TRBJ1-6; tentatively, D is TRBD1 (6 bases). V dropped 0 bases and J dropped 9 bases, with 19 bases sitting between them. CDR1 is SGHDT and CDR2 is YYEEEE in the germline V gene. There are 17 residues in the CDR3. This chain's CDR3 is CASSLVRATGPSSPLHF. The CDR3 nucleotides are TGTGCCAGCAGCTTGGTACGGGCAACAGGGCCTTCTTCACCCCTCCACTTT.

This chain links TRBV2 with TRBJ2-1, with a tentative D call TRBD2 (6 bases). The V end lost 10 bases, the J end lost 0 bases, and 13 bases lay between the germline ends. Looked up from germline, CDR1 is SNHLY and CDR2 is FYNNEI. The CDR3 has 14 amino acids. The CDR3 loop reads CAIADTSSYNEQFF. In DNA form, the CDR3 reads TGTGCCATAGCGGACACTAGCTCCTACAATGAGCAGTTCTTC.

The chain carries TRBV5-6 and TRBJ2-2; a weak D match, TRBD1 (5 bases). This CDR3 is built from 15 residues. CDR1 is SGHDT and CDR2 is YYEEEE in the germline V gene. Trimming removed 2 bases at V and 6 bases at J, with 14 bases between. CDR3: CASSFDSKPAGELFF. The CDR3 DNA sequence: TGTGCCAGCAGCTTCGACAGCAAGCCGGCCGGGGAGCTGTTTTTT.

The chain links TRBV18 to TRBJ1-4; no clear D. The germline V gene has CDR1 KGHSH and CDR2 LQKENI. The V gene lost 0 bases and the J gene lost 5 bases, with 4 bases spanning the gap. CDR3 length: 13 residues. In nucleotides, the CDR3 is TGTGCCAGCTCACCACCGTCGAATGAAAAACTGTTTTTT. As protein: CASSPPSNEKLFF.

The genes are TRBV5-6 and TRBJ2-5; 10 bases are a match to TRBD1. The V gene end was trimmed by 7 bases and the J gene end by 5 bases; junction bases not matched to a gene: 17. The CDR3 is 17 amino acids. From germline, CDR1 is SGHDT and CDR2 YYEEEE. CDR3 bases: TGTGCCAGCCACATGACAGGGGGCGATACCCTTGAGGAGACCCAGTACTTC. The encoded protein is CASHMTGGDTLEETQYF.

This clone appeared once. V usage is TRBV2 and J usage is TRBJ2-2; 8 bases are a match to TRBD2. With V trimmed by 6 bases and J by 6 bases, 12 bases remained unmatched. Germline CDR1 is SNHLY and CDR2 is FYNNEI. CDR3 size: 16 residues. The CDR3 is CASRPPGTRIPGELFF. The CDR3 DNA is TGTGCCAGCAGGCCACCCGGGACTAGGATACCCGGGGAGCTGTTTTTT.

V and J are TRBV6-6 and TRBJ2-7; TRBD1 agrees at 8 bases. The CDR3 extends over 15 amino acids. The germline CDR1 and CDR2 sequences are MNHNY and SVGAGI (reference sequence). V dropped 6 bases and J dropped 1; count of bases not matched to a gene: 8. In DNA, the CDR3 is TGTGCCAGCAGACCGCGACAGGGGATTTCCTACGAGCAGTACTTC. Amino acid sequence: CASRPRQGISYEQYF.

The V gene is TRBV29-1, the J gene TRBJ2-1; no clear D gene. Between the trimmed V and J ends, which lost 0 bases and 6 bases, there was a span of 21 bases. Germline-derived CDR1 and CDR2 are SQVTM and ANQGSEA. The CDR3 spans 17 residues. CDR3 in amino acids: CSVEDRRQKAVGNEQFF. The CDR3 DNA follows: TGCAGCGTTGAAGATCGTAGACAAAAGGCTGTAGGCAATGAGCAGTTCTTC.

The chain uses TRBV2 and TRBJ2-7, with 10 nucleotides matching TRBD1. V dropped 3 bases and J dropped 4; count of bases not matched to a gene: 3. CDR1 is SNHLY and CDR2 is FYNNEI in the germline V gene. The CDR3 contains 14 residues. The CDR3 nucleotides are TGTGCCAGCAGTGAGACGGGACAGGGGTACGAGCAGTACGTC. Protein: CASSETGQGYEQYV.